A single sample gave rise to the 10 T cell receptor beta chains below, sequenced in a study of cytomegalovirus exposure and HLA in healthy donors. A multiplex PCR was run with 60 Vbeta primers and 13 Jbeta primers. The table came from immunoSEQ multiplex PCR; TCRdb's copy has only in-frame clones and leaves some out. The sample shows about 89,000 clones, approximately 82% of them seen only once. Sequences were obtained from PBMCs. The receptors originated from a female donor in good health and CMV-seropositive.

The V gene is TRBV11-3, the J gene TRBJ2-2; 7 bases match TRBD1. The CDR3 runs 17 residues. Germline V gene data show CDR1 as SGHNT and CDR2 as YENEEA. V lost 4 bases to trimming and J lost 3 bases; unmatched junction nucleotides: 11. CDR3 amino acids: CASSSPGTVSYTGELFF. As DNA, the CDR3 is TGTGCCAGCAGCTCTCCCGGGACAGTCTCTTACACCGGGGAGCTGTTTTTT.

The chain joins TRBV2 to TRBJ1-1, with D unclear. This CDR3 contains 16 residues. Per the germline V gene, CDR1 is SNHLY and CDR2 is FYNNEI. The germline V and J ends were trimmed by 0 bases and 0 bases, with 11 bases remaining between them. Here the CDR3 DNA reads TGTGCCAGCAGTGAAGCGGTAAGCCAAATGAACACTGAAGCTTTCTTT. This sequence encodes CASSEAVSQMNTEAFF.

This clone was found a few times. J is TRBJ2-3 and V is TRBV6-5; D unresolved. The CDR3 totals 13 residues. Trimming took 2 bases from V and 2 from J, leaving 5 bases between them. CDR1 MNHEY and CDR2 SVGAGI come from the germline V gene. This chain's CDR3 is CASSYTNTDTQYF. DNA of the CDR3: TGTGCCAGCAGTTACACTAACACAGATACGCAGTATTTT.

The genes are TRBV6-4 and TRBJ2-1, with 12 bases fitting TRBD2. With 0 bases clipped from V and 6 bases from J, the junction kept 0 bases outside the gene matches. CDR1 and CDR2 (germline): MRHNA, SNTAGT. The CDR3 length is 15 residues. The CDR3 sequence: CASSDSTSGSNEQFF. As DNA, the CDR3 is TGTGCCAGCAGTGACTCGACTAGCGGGAGCAATGAGCAGTTCTTC.

This chain uses TRBV5-6 with TRBJ1-1, with 8 positions matching TRBD1. Germline V gene lookup returns CDR1 SGHDT and CDR2 YYEEEE. The CDR3 covers 18 residues. The trim removed 2 bases at V and 1 base at J, leaving 13 bases unmatched. DNA of the CDR3: TGTGCCAGCAGCTTTGTGGCCGGGACAGGCCCTGGGAACACTGAAGCTTTCTTT. Its translation is CASSFVAGTGPGNTEAFF.

This clone was recorded a few times. The rearrangement joins TRBV9 to TRBJ2-5; D might be TRBD2 (6 bases). Trimming took 4 bases from V and 4 from J, leaving 17 bases between them. CDR1 is SGDLS, CDR2 YYNGEE, per germline. The CDR3 consists of 15 residues. DNA of the CDR3: TGTGCCAGCAGCACCCGTGGGGGGTCTCTAGAGACCCAGTACTTC. It codes for CASSTRGGSLETQYF.

The rearrangement links TRBV11-2 to TRBJ2-7; D may be TRBD2 (5 bases). Trimming took off 2 bases at V and 3 bases at J, with 8 bases between the two ends. This CDR3 has 13 amino acids. The germline V gene encodes CDR1 SGHAT and CDR2 FQNNGV. The CDR3 nucleotides are TGTGCCAGCAGCTTATATGGGAGCTACGAGCAGTACTTC. Protein: CASSLYGSYEQYF.

This chain's CDR3 is CASSGLRVNTEAFF. The CDR3 DNA reads as TGTGCCAGCAGTGGGCTCAGGGTGAACACTGAAGCTTTCTTT. This chain links TRBV6-1 with TRBJ1-1, with D maybe TRBD1 (5 bases). Germline V lookup: CDR1 MNHNS, CDR2 SASEGT. Trimming pared 4 bases from V and 0 bases from J, leaving 9 bases between. The CDR3 sequence is 14 residues long.

V usage is TRBV6-5 and J usage is TRBJ1-1; D is perhaps TRBD1 (5 bases). The CDR3 is made up of 14 amino acids. The V gene lost 0 bases and the J gene lost 5 bases, with 10 bases spanning the gap. Germline V gene sequence: CDR1 MNHEY, CDR2 SVGAGI. The CDR3 is CASSYSRRVTEAFF. The CDR3 DNA reads TGTGCCAGCAGTTACTCCCGCAGGGTGACTGAAGCTTTCTTT.

This chain links TRBV19 with TRBJ1-3; D ambiguous. Trimming removed 3 bases at V and 0 bases at J, with 3 bases between. Germline values: CDR1 LNHDA, CDR2 SQIVND (reference sequence). The CDR3 is made up of 13 amino acids. CDR3 in amino acids: CASSILSGNTIYF. In DNA, the CDR3 is TGTGCCAGTAGTATTCTCTCTGGAAACACCATATATTTT.